The 8 T cell receptor beta chains below come from one sample, sequenced in a study of blood T cells in healthy people across ages. PCR was performed a second time for about 6 to 12 cycles using a sample-barcoded 5' primer and a J-beta primer mix. TCRdb re-derived calls from the 5' RACE reads in MiXCR, one entry per CDR3 protein. This sample has 1,800,000 or so distinct CDR3 sequences, with 35% to 50% found just once. The sample taken for sequencing was blood. The receptors stem from a human donor in good health.

V is TRBV13 and J is TRBJ2-5; D tentatively reads TRBD1 or TRBD2 (5 bases each). The CDR3 spans 15 residues. Trimming took off 0 bases at V and 5 bases at J, with 13 bases between the two ends. Germline V gives CDR1 PRHDT, CDR2 FYEKMQ (reference sequence). The CDR3 DNA reads as TGTGCCAGCAGCTTAGGGCAGGGAGTTTTGGAGACCCAGTACTTC. Translating gives CASSLGQGVLETQYF.

The chain couples TRBV4-2 to TRBJ1-1; 7 bases match TRBD1. Germline lookup yields CDR1 LGHNA and CDR2 YNFKEQ. The length of the CDR3 is 15 residues. With 4 bases clipped from V and 4 bases from J, the junction kept 9 bases outside the gene matches. CDR3 sequence: CASSLQGTAGTEAFF. CDR3 DNA: TGTGCCAGCAGCCTGCAGGGGACAGCGGGCACTGAAGCTTTCTTT.

This clonotype was observed a handful of times. V and J are TRBV7-9 and TRBJ1-2; 8 bases line up with TRBD1. CDR1 and CDR2 (germline): SEHNR, FQNEAQ (reference sequence). The CDR3 consists of 16 residues. The V and J ends lost 3 bases and 5 bases, in that order; junction bases with no gene match: 11. This CDR3 is CASSFRTGQGSYGYTF. The CDR3 coding sequence is TGTGCCAGCAGCTTTCGAACCGGACAGGGAAGTTATGGCTACACCTTC.

The rearrangement uses TRBV12-3 or TRBV12-4 and TRBJ2-2; D is uncertain. Deletions cut 2 bases from V and 5 bases from J, with 6 bases between. The CDR3 is 13 amino acids. CDR3 region: CASSLTETGELFF. CDR3 sequence (DNA): TGTGCCAGCAGTTTAACCGAAACCGGGGAGCTGTTTTTT.

Only one count was recorded for this clonotype. CDR3 in amino acids: CASSSSRGHNEQFF. The CDR3 DNA follows: TGTGCCAGCAGCTCCTCGCGGGGGCACAATGAGCAGTTCTTC. This chain uses TRBV7-9 with TRBJ2-1, with D tentatively TRBD2 (7 bases). CDR3 length: 14 amino acids. Per germline, CDR1 SEHNR and CDR2 FQNEAQ (reference sequence). V lost 4 bases and J 5 bases, leaving 12 bases between the germline ends.

The rearrangement links TRBV29-1 to TRBJ1-1, with D perhaps TRBD1 (6 bases). CDR1 and CDR2 from the germline V gene are SQVTM and ANQGSEA. This CDR3 spans 14 amino acids. V dropped 5 bases and J dropped 1 base, with 14 bases sitting between them. The CDR3 reads CSVSRGGTNTEAFF. In DNA, the CDR3 is TGCAGCGTTTCCCGAGGGGGGACGAACACTGAAGCTTTCTTT.

This clonotype was counted between two and nine times. The V call is TRBV20-1, the J call TRBJ2-3, with 7 bases aligning to TRBD2. The CDR3 consists of 12 residues. V lost 7 bases to trimming and J lost 3 bases; unmatched junction nucleotides: 4. Germline CDR1 reads DFQATT; CDR2 reads SNEGSKA (reference sequence). For the CDR3, the DNA is TGCAGTGTCCGGGGGGTAACAGATACGCAGTATTTT. Its translation: CSVRGVTDTQYF.

This chain links TRBV29-1 with TRBJ2-5; D might be TRBD2 (6 bases). Trimming left V 7 bases short and J 0 bases short, with 21 bases between. Germline lookup yields CDR1 SQVTM and CDR2 ANQGSEA. The CDR3 contains 16 residues. DNA of the CDR3: TGCAGCGCCGAAGGCCCTAGCGCCTTGTACCAAGAGACCCAGTACTTC. Encoded protein: CSAEGPSALYQETQYF.